The rows below give T cell receptor beta chains drawn from one sample of a study of T cell changes during pregnancy in multiple sclerosis. Sequencing was performed with immunoSEQ multiplex PCR; in TCRdb, only in-frame clones are kept and a portion is missing. The sample lists 35,000 to 40,000 clones; 80% to 95% were seen once. The sequencing used CD8+ T cells from peripheral blood mononuclear cells, collected in the third trimester of pregnancy. Receptors originate from a female donor with multiple sclerosis, enrolled in a pregnancy study. Each CDR3 is given with its conserved first and last residue. Each record gives: D gene, V gene, clone size, J gene, CDR3 DNA, CDR3 protein. A D gene is named only where the DNA matches it firmly. Clone size, where shown, is once, few, many, or a class for clones that have expanded.

>TRBD2|TRBV7-2|.|TRBJ2-7
TGTGCCAGCAGCTTAGACCCCCTCAGCGGGACCGAGCAGTACTTC
CASSLDPLSGTEQYF
>.|TRBV7-8|.|TRBJ1-2
TGTGCCAGCAGCTTAGGGGGGACTAACGCTAAGGATGGCTACACCTTC
CASSLGGTNAKDGYTF
>TRBD1|TRBV28|.|TRBJ1-2
TGTGCCAGCAGTCCGTTCACGGGACAGTCATTTGGCTACACCTTC
CASSPFTGQSFGYTF
>.|TRBV6-6|.|TRBJ1-1
TGTGCCAGCAGTCCCTCCGCGCTGACTGAAGCTTTCTTT
CASSPSALTEAFF
>.|TRBV30|.|TRBJ2-7
TGTGCCTGGAGTGTGGCTAGCCGCGAGCAGTACTTC
CAWSVASREQYF
>.|TRBV9|.|TRBJ2-6
TGTGCCAGCAGCGTTGCAGATGGGGCCAACGTCCTGACTTTC
CASSVADGANVLTF
>.|TRBV11-3|.|TRBJ2-7
TGTGCCAGCAGCTCGGGACTCCCGAGCTCCTACGAGCAGTACTTC
CASSSGLPSSYEQYF
>.|TRBV7-9|many|TRBJ1-5
TGTGCCAGCAGCTTAGCGGGGCTCAATCAGCCCCAGCATTTT
CASSLAGLNQPQHF
>TRBD1|TRBV4-3|.|TRBJ2-7
TGCGCCAGCAGCCCGGGACAGGGCCACTACGAGCAGTACTTC
CASSPGQGHYEQYF
>.|TRBV21-1|.|TRBJ2-1
TGTGCCAGCAGCATCCCCCGGACTAGCGGGAGGCATGAGCAGTTCTTC
CASSIPRTSGRHEQFF
>.|TRBV6-6|.|TRBJ1-1
TGTGCCAGCACCTTCAGGGGAAGGCCCACTGAAGCTTTCTTT
CASTFRGRPTEAFF
>TRBD1|TRBV28|.|TRBJ2-7
TGTGCCAGCAGTTCCGGACAGGAAGACTACGAGCAGTACTTC
CASSSGQEDYEQYF
>TRBD1|TRBV11-3|.|TRBJ2-7
TGTGCCAGCAGCTTTACAGGGGCCCTTACCTACGAGCAGTACTTC
CASSFTGALTYEQYF
>TRBD1|TRBV12-5|.|TRBJ2-3
TGTGCTAGTGCCCAAACCGGGACAGCTAACACAGATACGCAGTATTTT
CASAQTGTANTDTQYF
>.|TRBV4-2|.|TRBJ1-2
TGTGCCAGCAGCCAAGCCACTGCCTCTGGCTACACCTTC
CASSQATASGYTF
>.|TRBV25-1|.|TRBJ2-7
TGTGCCAGCAGTGGCCTAGCGAACGAGCAGTACTTC
CASSGLANEQYF
>TRBD2|TRBV6-5|.|TRBJ2-7
TGTGCCAGCAGCCTAGCGGCGGCCTACGAGCAGTACTTC
CASSLAAAYEQYF
>TRBD2|TRBV19|few|TRBJ2-5
TGTGCCAGTAGTCTCGGACTAGCTGAAGCGCAAGAGACCCAGTACTTC
CASSLGLAEAQETQYF
>TRBD1|TRBV9|many|TRBJ2-7
TGTGCCAGCAGCCCCCGGGACAGGTCCTACGAGCAGTACTTC
CASSPRDRSYEQYF
>TRBD1|TRBV2|.|TRBJ2-2
TGTGCCAGCAGTGCCCCGGGACAGGGGGCAGGCACCGGGGAGCTGTTTTTT
CASSAPGQGAGTGELFF
>TRBD1|TRBV7-3|.|TRBJ2-7
TGTGCCAGCAGCTTATTAGGGACAGGGGGCTCCTACGAGCAGTACTTC
CASSLLGTGGSYEQYF
>.|TRBV27|.|TRBJ1-1
TGTGCCAGCAGTTTATCGGGGACACCCTACACTGAAGCTTTCTTT
CASSLSGTPYTEAFF
>.|TRBV19|.|TRBJ2-7
TGTGCCAGTAGTATTAACGGGAACTCCTACGAGCAGTACTTC
CASSINGNSYEQYF
>.|TRBV5-5|.|TRBJ2-5
TGTGCCAGCAGCAAAGAGGCGCAGCCCCAAGAGACCCAGTACTTC
CASSKEAQPQETQYF
>TRBD2|TRBV15|few|TRBJ2-2
TGTGCCACCAGCAGAGAGAGGAAGCGGGAGGCCGCGAACACCGGGGAGCTGTTTTTT
CATSRERKREAANTGELFF
>.|TRBV5-6|.|TRBJ2-1
TGTGCCAGCAGCTCGCAGGGGTCATGGAATGAGCAGTTCTTC
CASSSQGSWNEQFF
>.|TRBV7-9|.|TRBJ2-7
TGTGCCAGCAGCGGCCAGGGGGAGGCCTACGAGCAGTACTTC
CASSGQGEAYEQYF
>.|TRBV4-3|medium-sized|TRBJ2-7
TGCGCCAGCAGCCAAGATCTAGAGCGCGCCGAGCAGTACTTC
CASSQDLERAEQYF
>TRBD2|TRBV29-1|.|TRBJ2-1
TGCAGCGTTTTGGGACTAGCGGGAGAGGGGCTCTCCTACAATGAGCAGTTCTTC
CSVLGLAGEGLSYNEQFF
>.|TRBV29-1|.|TRBJ2-5
TGCAGCACTACCTCCCCCGGTTACCAAGAGACCCAGTACTTC
CSTTSPGYQETQYF
>.|TRBV6-1|.|TRBJ1-5
TGTGCCAGCCGGAGGGGAAATCAGCCCCAGCATTTT
CASRRGNQPQHF
>TRBD2|TRBV27|.|TRBJ2-1
TGTGCCAGCAGTTTATGGACTAGTTACGATGAGCAGTTCTTC
CASSLWTSYDEQFF
>TRBD1|TRBV25-1|few|TRBJ1-5
TGTGCCAGCTTCGACAGGGTATTTAGCAATCAGCCCCAGCATTTT
CASFDRVFSNQPQHF
>TRBD1|TRBV18|.|TRBJ2-3
TGTGCCAGCTCACCACCTATTCGACAGGGAACTGCCGCCCCCCAATCGACAGATACGCAGTATTTT
CASSPPIRQGTAAPQSTDTQYF
>TRBD1|TRBV9|.|TRBJ2-2
TGTGCCAGCAGCCTCGGACAGGGAGAAGTCGGGGAGCTGTTTTTT
CASSLGQGEVGELFF
>TRBD1|TRBV14|few|TRBJ1-4
TGTGCCAGCAGCCAGAACCAGGGGGGTAATGAAAAACTGTTTTTT
CASSQNQGGNEKLFF
>TRBD1|TRBV5-1|.|TRBJ1-1
TGCGCCAGCCGGTCGGGACAGTTTGAAGCTTTCTTT
CASRSGQFEAFF
>.|TRBV30|.|TRBJ2-1
TGTGCCTGGATCGGACTCGTCCCCAATGAGCAGTTCTTC
CAWIGLVPNEQFF
>.|TRBV4-2|once|TRBJ1-6
TGTGCCAGCAGCCAAGACCAGGGGTTATATAATTCACCCCTCCACTTT
CASSQDQGLYNSPLHF
>.|TRBV15|.|TRBJ2-1
TGTGCCACCGGCTTCAATGAGCAGTTCTTC
CATGFNEQFF
>TRBD2|TRBV7-3|.|TRBJ2-1
TGTGCCAGCAGACGCGTCAAGGGAGGGCCGAATGAGCAGTTCTTC
CASRRVKGGPNEQFF
>TRBD2|TRBV29-1|once|TRBJ2-7
TGCAGCGTGATCGGGAGGGCCTACGAGCAGTACTTC
CSVIGRAYEQYF
>.|TRBV2|.|TRBJ2-7
TGTGCCAGCTACGGGGATGACTACGAGCAGTACTTC
CASYGDDYEQYF
>TRBD2|TRBV4-3|.|TRBJ2-2
TGCGCCAGCAGCCAAGATAGCGGGGGCGGGGAGCTGTTTTTT
CASSQDSGGGELFF
>.|TRBV19|.|TRBJ1-2
TGTGCCAGTAGTATATTCCTATACGGCGGATATGGCTACACCTTC
CASSIFLYGGYGYTF
>.|TRBV6-5|.|TRBJ1-1
TGTGCCAGCAGTTACCTAAATGCGCGCACTGAAGCTTTCTTT
CASSYLNARTEAFF
>.|TRBV27|.|TRBJ2-7
TGTGCCAGCAGTTTAACGGGAGTAGGCTACGAGCAGTACTTC
CASSLTGVGYEQYF
>.|TRBV21-1|.|TRBJ1-4
TGTGCCAGCCCCGGCGACAGAAAGGATGAAAAACTGTTTTTT
CASPGDRKDEKLFF
>TRBD2|TRBV9|.|TRBJ2-7
TGTGCCAGCAGCGTAGCGGCTAGCGGGAGCAGCTACGAGCAGTACTTC
CASSVAASGSSYEQYF
>TRBD2|TRBV5-4|.|TRBJ2-7
TGTGCCAGCAGCGCCCCGGGACTAGTCTACGAGCAGTACTTC
CASSAPGLVYEQYF
>TRBD2|TRBV7-9|.|TRBJ2-1
TGTGCCAGCAGCTTCCGGGGACTAGCGGGAGTATTCGATGAGCAGTTCTTC
CASSFRGLAGVFDEQFF
>.|TRBV28|.|TRBJ2-7
TGTGCCAGCAGTTTACGGACAGCCCTTTCCTACGAGCAGTACTTC
CASSLRTALSYEQYF
>TRBD2|TRBV6-1|.|TRBJ2-7
TGTGCCAGCAACGTTGCGGGAGGGCAGAGCGAGCAGTACTTC
CASNVAGGQSEQYF
>.|TRBV28|.|TRBJ2-7
TGTGCCAGCACCGATCCATCGGGAGTATTGTACGAGCAGTACTTC
CASTDPSGVLYEQYF
>.|TRBV27|.|TRBJ2-2
TGTGCCAGCAGTTCCTTTAGCGGATTTAACACCGGGGAGCTGTTTTTT
CASSSFSGFNTGELFF
>.|TRBV30|.|TRBJ2-3
TGTGCCTGGAGTATAAATACGCAGTATTTT
CAWSINTQYF
>TRBD2|TRBV11-2|.|TRBJ2-1
TGTGCCAGCAGACTAGCGGGAAATGAGCAGTTCTTC
CASRLAGNEQFF
>.|TRBV19|.|TRBJ2-7
TGTGCCAGTAGTATAGCCGGGAACGAGCAGTACTTC
CASSIAGNEQYF